This T cell receptor (beta chain) was found in a study of immune cell composition in non-small cell lung cancer. CDR3 size: 15 residues. Trimming cost V 5 bases and J 0 bases, with 11 bases left between them. CDR1 is MDHEN and CDR2 is SYDVKM in the germline V gene. This clone was detected only once. Method: immunoSEQ multiplex PCR; TCRdb's copy keeps in-frame clones and lacks some. The sample lists 6,200 or so clones, 77% occurring once. The normal lung sample lay at least 3 cm, and maximally far, from the tumour. Material for sequencing was non-adjacent lung tissue. The TCR comes from a human donor with non-small cell lung cancer. V gene TRBV28 combines with J gene TRBJ1-3, with no clear D. The CDR3 region is CASSPSYSSGNTIYF. CDR3 in DNA: TGTGCCAGCAGTCCATCATATAGCTCTGGAAACACCATATATTTT. The full variable domain, in which reference TRBV28 and TRBJ1-3 provide the parts outside the CDR3, is DVKVTQSSRYLVKRTGEKVFLECVQDMDHENMFWYRQDPGLGLRLIYFSYDVKMKEKGDIPEGYSVSREKKERFSLILESASTNQTSMYLCASSPSYSSGNTIYFGEGSWLTVV.